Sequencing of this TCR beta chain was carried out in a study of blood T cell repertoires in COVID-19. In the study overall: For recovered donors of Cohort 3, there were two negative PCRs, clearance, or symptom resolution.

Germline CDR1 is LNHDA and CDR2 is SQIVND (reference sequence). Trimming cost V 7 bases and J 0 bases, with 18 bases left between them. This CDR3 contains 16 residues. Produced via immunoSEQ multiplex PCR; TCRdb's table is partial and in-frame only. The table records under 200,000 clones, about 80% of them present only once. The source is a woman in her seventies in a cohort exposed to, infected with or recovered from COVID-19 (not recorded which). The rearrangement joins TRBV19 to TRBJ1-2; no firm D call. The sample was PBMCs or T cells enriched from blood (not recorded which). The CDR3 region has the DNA TGTGCCAGTACCCCTCGTGGAGGCCCAACTAACTATGGCTACACCTTC. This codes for CASTPRGGPTNYGYTF.